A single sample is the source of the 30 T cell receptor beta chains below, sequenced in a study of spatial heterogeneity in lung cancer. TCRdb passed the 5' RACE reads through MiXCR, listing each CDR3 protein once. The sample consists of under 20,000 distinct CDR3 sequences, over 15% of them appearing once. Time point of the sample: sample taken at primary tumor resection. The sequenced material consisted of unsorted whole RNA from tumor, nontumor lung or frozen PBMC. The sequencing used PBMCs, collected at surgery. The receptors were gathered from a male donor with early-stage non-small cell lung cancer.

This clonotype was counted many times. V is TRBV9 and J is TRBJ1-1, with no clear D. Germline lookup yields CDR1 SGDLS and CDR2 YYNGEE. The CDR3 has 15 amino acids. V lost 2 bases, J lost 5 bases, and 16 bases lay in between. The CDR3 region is CASSVVGDIGTEAFF. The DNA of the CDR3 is TGTGCCAGCAGCGTCGTAGGAGACATTGGGACTGAAGCTTTCTTT. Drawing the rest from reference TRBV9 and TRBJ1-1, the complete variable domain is DSGVTQTPKHLITATGQRVTLRCSPRSGDLSVYWYQQSLDQGLQFLIQYYNGEERAKGNILERFSAQQFPDLHSELNLSSLELGDSALYFCASSVVGDIGTEAFFGQGTRLTVV.

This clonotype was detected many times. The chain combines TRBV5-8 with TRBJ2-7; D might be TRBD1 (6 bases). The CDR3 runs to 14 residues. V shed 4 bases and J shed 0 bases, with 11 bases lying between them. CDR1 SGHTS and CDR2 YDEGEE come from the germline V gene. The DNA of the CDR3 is TGTGCCAGCAGCAGGACAGAGAGCTCCTACGAGCAGTACTTC. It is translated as CASSRTESSYEQYF.

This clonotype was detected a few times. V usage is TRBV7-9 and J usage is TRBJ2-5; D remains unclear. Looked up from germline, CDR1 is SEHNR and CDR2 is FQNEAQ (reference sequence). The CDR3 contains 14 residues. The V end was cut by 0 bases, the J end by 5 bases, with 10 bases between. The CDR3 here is CASSLALEEETQYF. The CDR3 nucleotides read TGTGCCAGCAGCTTAGCGCTTGAGGAGGAGACCCAGTACTTC.

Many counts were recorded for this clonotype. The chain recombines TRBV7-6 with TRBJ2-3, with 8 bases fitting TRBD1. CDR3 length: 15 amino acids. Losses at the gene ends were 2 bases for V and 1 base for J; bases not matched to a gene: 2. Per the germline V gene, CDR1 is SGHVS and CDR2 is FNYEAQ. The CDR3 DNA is TGTGCCAGCAGCTTACAGGGGGCCGGCACAGATACGCAGTATTTT. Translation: CASSLQGAGTDTQYF.

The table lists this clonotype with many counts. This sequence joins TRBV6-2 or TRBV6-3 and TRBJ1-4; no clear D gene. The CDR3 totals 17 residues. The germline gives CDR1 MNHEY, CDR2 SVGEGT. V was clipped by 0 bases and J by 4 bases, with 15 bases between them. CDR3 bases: TGTGCCAGCAGTTACTCGAACGCCGGGATGTATAATGAAAAACTGTTTTTT. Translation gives CASSYSNAGMYNEKLFF.

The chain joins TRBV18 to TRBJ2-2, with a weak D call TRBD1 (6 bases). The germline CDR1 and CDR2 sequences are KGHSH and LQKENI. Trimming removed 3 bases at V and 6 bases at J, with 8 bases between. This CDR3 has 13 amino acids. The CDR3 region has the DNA TGTGCCAGCTCACCCAGGGGCCCCGGGGAGCTGTTTTTT. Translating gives CASSPRGPGELFF. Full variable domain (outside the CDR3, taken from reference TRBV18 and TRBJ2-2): NAGVMQNPRHLVRRRGQEARLRCSPMKGHSHVYWYRQLPEEGLKFMVYLQKENIIDESGMPKERFSAEFPKEGPSILRIQQVVRGDSAAYFCASSPRGPGELFFGEGSRLTVL.

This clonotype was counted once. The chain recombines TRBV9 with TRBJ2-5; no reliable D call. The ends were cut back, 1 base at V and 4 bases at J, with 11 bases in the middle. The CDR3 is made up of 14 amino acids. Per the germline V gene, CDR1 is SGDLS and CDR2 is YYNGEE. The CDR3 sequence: CASSVMPDSETQYF. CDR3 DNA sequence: TGTGCCAGCAGCGTAATGCCCGACTCAGAGACCCAGTACTTC.

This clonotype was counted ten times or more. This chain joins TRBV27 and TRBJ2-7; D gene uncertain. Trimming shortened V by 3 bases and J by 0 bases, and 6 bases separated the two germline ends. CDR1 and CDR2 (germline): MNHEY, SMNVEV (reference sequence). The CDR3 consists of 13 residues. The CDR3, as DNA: TGTGCCAGCAGTTTCTCTTCCTCCTACGAGCAGTACTTC. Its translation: CASSFSSSYEQYF.

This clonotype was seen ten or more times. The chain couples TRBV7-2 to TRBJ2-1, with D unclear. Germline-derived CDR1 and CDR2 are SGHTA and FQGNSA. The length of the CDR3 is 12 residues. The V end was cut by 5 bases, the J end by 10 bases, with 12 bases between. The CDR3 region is CASSPHGREQFF. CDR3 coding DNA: TGTGCCAGCAGCCCCCACGGCCGGGAGCAGTTCTTC.

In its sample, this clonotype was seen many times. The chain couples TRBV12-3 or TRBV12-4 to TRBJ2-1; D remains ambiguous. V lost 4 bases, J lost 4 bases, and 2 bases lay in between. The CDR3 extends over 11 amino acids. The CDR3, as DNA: TGTGCCAGCAGTTCTTACAATGAGCAGTTCTTC. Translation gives CASSSYNEQFF.

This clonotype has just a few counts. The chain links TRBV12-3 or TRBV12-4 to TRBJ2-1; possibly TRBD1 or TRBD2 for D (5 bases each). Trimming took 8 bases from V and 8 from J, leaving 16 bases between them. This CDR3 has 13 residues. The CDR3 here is CASGLITGHEQFF. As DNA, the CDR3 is TGTGCCAGCGGCTTGATAACGGGGCATGAGCAGTTCTTC.

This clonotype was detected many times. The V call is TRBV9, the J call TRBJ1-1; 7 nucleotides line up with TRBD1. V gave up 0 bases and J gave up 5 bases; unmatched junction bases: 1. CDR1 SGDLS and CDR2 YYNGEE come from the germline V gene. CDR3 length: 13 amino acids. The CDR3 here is CASSVEDRTEAFF. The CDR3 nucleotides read TGTGCCAGCAGCGTAGAGGACAGGACTGAAGCTTTCTTT. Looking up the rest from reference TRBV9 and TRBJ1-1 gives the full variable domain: DSGVTQTPKHLITATGQRVTLRCSPRSGDLSVYWYQQSLDQGLQFLIQYYNGEERAKGNILERFSAQQFPDLHSELNLSSLELGDSALYFCASSVEDRTEAFFGQGTRLTVV.

The CDR3 sequence is CSVVGGRNQPQHF. The CDR3 region has the DNA TGCAGCGTTGTAGGAGGGAGAAATCAGCCCCAGCATTTT. The rearrangement uses TRBV29-1 and TRBJ1-5; D is ambiguous. Germline CDR1 and CDR2: SQVTM and ANQGSEA. The CDR3 totals 13 residues. Trimming removed 4 bases at V and 4 bases at J, with 11 bases between.

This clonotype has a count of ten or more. CDR3 bases: TGTGCCAGCAGCCCCAGGGACAGGGCGCGGACTGGAAACACCATATATTTT. Amino acid sequence: CASSPRDRARTGNTIYF. The chain couples TRBV6-5 to TRBJ1-3; 9 bases line up with TRBD1. CDR1 is MNHEY, CDR2 SVGAGI, per germline. The CDR3 contains 17 residues. The J segment lost 2 bases and the V segment lost 6 bases, leaving 11 bases of the junction unmatched.

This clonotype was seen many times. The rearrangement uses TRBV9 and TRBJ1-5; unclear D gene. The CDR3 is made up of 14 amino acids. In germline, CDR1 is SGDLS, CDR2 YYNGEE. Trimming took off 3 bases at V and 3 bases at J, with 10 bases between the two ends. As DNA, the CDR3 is TGTGCCAGCAGCGGTGAGGGCCCCAATCAGCCCCAGCATTTT. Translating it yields CASSGEGPNQPQHF.

Here the CDR3 reads CASSFAGEGEQFF. The DNA of the CDR3 is TGTGCCAGCAGCTTCGCCGGGGAAGGTGAGCAGTTCTTC. The rearrangement joins TRBV11-2 to TRBJ2-1; weak D call: TRBD2 (5 bases). Trimming removed 3 bases at V and 9 bases at J, with 12 bases between. CDR1 and CDR2 (germline): SGHAT, FQNNGV. CDR3 size: 13 residues.

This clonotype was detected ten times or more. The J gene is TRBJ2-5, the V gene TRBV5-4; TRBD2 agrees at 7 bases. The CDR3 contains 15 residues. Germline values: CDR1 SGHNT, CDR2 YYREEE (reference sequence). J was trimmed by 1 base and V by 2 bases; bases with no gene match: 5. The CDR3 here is CASSFLGRAQETQYF. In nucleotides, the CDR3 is TGTGCCAGCAGCTTCCTAGGGAGGGCCCAAGAGACCCAGTACTTC.

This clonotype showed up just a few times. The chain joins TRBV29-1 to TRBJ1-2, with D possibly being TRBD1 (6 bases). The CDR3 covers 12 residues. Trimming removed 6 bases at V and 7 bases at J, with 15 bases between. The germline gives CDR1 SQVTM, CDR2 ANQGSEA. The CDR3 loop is CSVNRERGGYTF. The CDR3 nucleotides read TGCAGCGTGAACAGGGAAAGGGGTGGCTACACCTTC.

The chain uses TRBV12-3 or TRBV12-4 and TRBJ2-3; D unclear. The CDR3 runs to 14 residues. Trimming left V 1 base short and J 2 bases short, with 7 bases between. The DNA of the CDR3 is TGTGCCAGCAGTTTAGTTCTCCACACAGATACGCAGTATTTT. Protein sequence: CASSLVLHTDTQYF.

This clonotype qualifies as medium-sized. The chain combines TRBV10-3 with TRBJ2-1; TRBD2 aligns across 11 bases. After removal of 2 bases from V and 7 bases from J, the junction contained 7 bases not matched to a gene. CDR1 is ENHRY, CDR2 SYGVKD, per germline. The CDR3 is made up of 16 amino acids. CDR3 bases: TGTGCCATCAGTGAGAGGGCTAGCGGGGGGACGAATGAGCAGTTCTTC. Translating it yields CAISERASGGTNEQFF.

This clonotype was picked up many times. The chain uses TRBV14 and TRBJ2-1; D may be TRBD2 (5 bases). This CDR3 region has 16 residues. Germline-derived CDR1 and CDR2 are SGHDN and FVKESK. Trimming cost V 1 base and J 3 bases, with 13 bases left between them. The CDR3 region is CASSQGGLMSYNEQFF. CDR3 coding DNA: TGTGCCAGCAGCCAAGGAGGACTGATGAGCTACAATGAGCAGTTCTTC.

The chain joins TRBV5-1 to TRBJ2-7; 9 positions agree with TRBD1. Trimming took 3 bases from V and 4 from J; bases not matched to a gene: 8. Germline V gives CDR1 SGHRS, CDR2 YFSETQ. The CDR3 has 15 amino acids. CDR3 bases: TGCGCCAGCAGCTATACCGGGACAGGGTCTTACGAGCAGTACTTC. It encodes CASSYTGTGSYEQYF.

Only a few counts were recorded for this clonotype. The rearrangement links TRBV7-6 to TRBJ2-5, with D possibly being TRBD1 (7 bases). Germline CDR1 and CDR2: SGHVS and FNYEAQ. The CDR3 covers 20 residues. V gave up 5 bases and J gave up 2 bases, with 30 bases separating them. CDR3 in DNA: TGTGCCAGCAGCCTTGATCCAGGGGGGACGGCCCCCCGATTACAAGAGACCCAGTACTTC. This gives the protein CASSLDPGGTAPRLQETQYF.

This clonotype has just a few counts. CDR3 DNA sequence: TGTGCCATCAGCCCGGGACAGGGGAACAACGAGCAGTACTTC. Protein sequence: CAISPGQGNNEQYF. The chain carries TRBV10-3 and TRBJ2-7; 10 bases match TRBD1. CDR1 is ENHRY, CDR2 SYGVKD, per germline. The length of the CDR3 is 14 residues. The ends lost 6 bases at V and 5 bases at J; junction bases unmatched: 7.

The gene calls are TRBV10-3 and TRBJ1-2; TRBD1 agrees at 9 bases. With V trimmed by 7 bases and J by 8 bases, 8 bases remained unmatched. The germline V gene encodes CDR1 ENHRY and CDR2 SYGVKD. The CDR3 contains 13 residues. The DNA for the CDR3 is TGTGCCATCACCTTGGGACAGGGAAACGGCTACACCTTC. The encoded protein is CAITLGQGNGYTF.

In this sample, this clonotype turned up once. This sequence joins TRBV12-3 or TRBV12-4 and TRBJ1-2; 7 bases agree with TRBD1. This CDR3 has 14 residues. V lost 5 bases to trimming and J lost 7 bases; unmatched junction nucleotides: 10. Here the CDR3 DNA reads TGTGCCAGCAGTACTCCTCAGGGGGTAGGTGGCTACACCTTC. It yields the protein CASSTPQGVGGYTF.

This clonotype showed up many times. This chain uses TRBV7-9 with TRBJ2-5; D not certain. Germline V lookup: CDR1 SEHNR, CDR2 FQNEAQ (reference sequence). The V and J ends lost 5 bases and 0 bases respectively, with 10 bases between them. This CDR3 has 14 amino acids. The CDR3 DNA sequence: TGTGCCAGCAGCAGTTCCCGGGACCAAGAGACCCAGTACTTC. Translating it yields CASSSSRDQETQYF. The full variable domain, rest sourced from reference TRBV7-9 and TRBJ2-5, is DTGVSQNPRHKITKRGQNVTFRCDPISEHNRLYWYRQTLGQGPEFLTYFQNEAQLEKSRLLSDRFSAERPKGSFSTLEIQRTEQGDSAMYLCASSSSRDQETQYFGPGTRLLVL.

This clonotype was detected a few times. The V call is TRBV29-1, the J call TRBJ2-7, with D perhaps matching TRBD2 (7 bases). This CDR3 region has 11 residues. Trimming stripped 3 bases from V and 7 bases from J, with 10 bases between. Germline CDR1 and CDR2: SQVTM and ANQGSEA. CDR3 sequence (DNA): TGCAGCGTTGATCGGGGGGCTGAGCAGTACTTC. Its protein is CSVDRGAEQYF.

This CDR3 is CASSGQVMNTEAFF. CDR3 in DNA: TGTGCCAGCAGTGGACAGGTGATGAACACTGAAGCTTTCTTT. The V call is TRBV25-1, the J call TRBJ1-1, with a tentative D call TRBD1 (6 bases). Trimming removed 4 bases from V and 0 bases from J, with 9 bases in between. CDR1 is MGHDK, CDR2 SYGVNS, per germline. The CDR3 runs to 14 residues.

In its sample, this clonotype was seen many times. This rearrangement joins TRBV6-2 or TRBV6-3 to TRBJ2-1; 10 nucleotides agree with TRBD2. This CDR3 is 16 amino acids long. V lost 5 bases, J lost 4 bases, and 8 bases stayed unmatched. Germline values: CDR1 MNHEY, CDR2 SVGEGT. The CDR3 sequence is CASSPQGLAAYNEQFF. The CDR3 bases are TGTGCCAGCAGTCCGCAAGGACTAGCGGCGTACAATGAGCAGTTCTTC.